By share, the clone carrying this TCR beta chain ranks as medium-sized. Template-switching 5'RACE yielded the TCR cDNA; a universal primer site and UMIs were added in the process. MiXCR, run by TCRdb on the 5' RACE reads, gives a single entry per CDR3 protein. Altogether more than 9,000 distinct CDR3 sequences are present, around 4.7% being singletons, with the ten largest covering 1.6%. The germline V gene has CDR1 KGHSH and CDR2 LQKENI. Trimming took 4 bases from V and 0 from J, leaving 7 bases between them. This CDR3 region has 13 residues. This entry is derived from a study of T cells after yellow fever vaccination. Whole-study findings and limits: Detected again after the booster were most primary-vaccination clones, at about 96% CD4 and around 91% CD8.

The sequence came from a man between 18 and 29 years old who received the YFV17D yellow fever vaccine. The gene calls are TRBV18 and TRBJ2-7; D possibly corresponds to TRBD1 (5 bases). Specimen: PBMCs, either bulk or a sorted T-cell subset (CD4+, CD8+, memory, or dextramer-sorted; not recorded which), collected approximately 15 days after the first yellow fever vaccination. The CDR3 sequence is CASSLDISYEQYF. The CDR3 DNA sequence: TGTGCCAGCTCACTGGACATCTCCTACGAGCAGTACTTC.